These 26 T cell receptor beta chains were sequenced from one sample in a study of cytomegalovirus exposure and HLA in healthy donors. The PCR ran on 60 Vbeta and 13 Jbeta primers. Data came from immunoSEQ multiplex PCR; TCRdb stores just in-frame clones and leaves some out. The sample has about 220,000 clones; about 70% are singletons. The specimen was PBMCs. The source of these receptors is a woman in her twenties or thirties in good health and CMV-seronegative.

This clone was counted only a few times. V and J are TRBV11-1 and TRBJ1-1; D not certain. With 2 bases removed from V and 0 bases from J, the gap between germline ends came to 4 bases. Germline V gives CDR1 SGHAT, CDR2 FQDESV (reference sequence). The CDR3 contains 13 residues. CDR3 DNA: TGTGCCAGCAGCTTAACGGTGAACACTGAAGCTTTCTTT. As protein: CASSLTVNTEAFF.

V usage is TRBV7-3 and J usage is TRBJ2-3; TRBD2 aligns across 13 bases. The length of the CDR3 is 17 residues. In germline, CDR1 is SGHTA, CDR2 FQGTGA. With 5 bases clipped from V and 5 bases from J, the junction kept 10 bases outside the gene matches. Written as DNA, the CDR3 is TGTGCCAGCAGCCCGAACCCGACTAGCGGGGGGAAAGATACGCAGTATTTT. Translated: CASSPNPTSGGKDTQYF.

The V call is TRBV14, the J call TRBJ2-5, with 7 bases matching TRBD2. The CDR3 has 13 residues. Per germline, CDR1 SGHDN and CDR2 FVKESK. J lost 9 bases, V lost 0 bases, and 4 bases had no gene match. This CDR3 reads CASSQDAGRAQYF. As DNA, the CDR3 is TGTGCCAGCAGCCAAGATGCGGGGAGGGCCCAGTACTTC.

V usage is TRBV7-8 and J usage is TRBJ1-1, with D unresolved. V dropped 1 base and J dropped 5 bases, with 8 bases sitting between them. The germline V gene has CDR1 SGHVS and CDR2 FQNEAQ. The CDR3 extends over 13 amino acids. CDR3 nucleotides: TGTGCCAGCAGCTTAGGGGCCAAGACTGAAGCTTTCTTT. Encoded protein: CASSLGAKTEAFF.

This sequence joins TRBV29-1 and TRBJ1-1, with 11 bases matching TRBD1. J lost 0 bases, V lost 6 bases, and 12 bases had no gene match. The germline CDR1 and CDR2 sequences are SQVTM and ANQGSEA. The length of the CDR3 is 17 residues. CDR3 protein: CSVCSGTGGTMNTEAFF. The CDR3 bases are TGCAGCGTCTGTTCCGGGACAGGGGGGACAATGAACACTGAAGCTTTCTTT.

The CDR3 nucleotides are TGTGGCCTCAGGTTTAGTAATTCACCCCTCCACTTT. Its protein is CGLRFSNSPLHF. The chain joins TRBV30 to TRBJ1-6; D gene unclear. From germline, CDR1 is GTSNPN and CDR2 SVGIG (reference sequence). The CDR3 is made up of 12 amino acids.

V usage is TRBV27 and J usage is TRBJ2-3; 7 bases are shared with TRBD2. The CDR3 spans 15 residues. Trimming took 2 bases from V and 2 from J; bases not matched to a gene: 4. Germline CDR1 MNHEY, CDR2 SMNVEV (reference sequence). CDR3 loop: CASSLLAAATDTQYF. The CDR3 bases are TGTGCCAGCAGTTTACTAGCGGCCGCCACAGATACGCAGTATTTT.

V and J are TRBV19 and TRBJ2-1, with 7 bases lining up with TRBD2. Germline CDR1 and CDR2: LNHDA and SQIVND (reference sequence). V dropped 5 bases and J dropped 5; count of bases not matched to a gene: 15. The CDR3 has 17 amino acids. CDR3 sequence: CASSLVPLAVRNNEQFF. The CDR3 DNA follows: TGTGCCAGTAGTTTGGTCCCTCTAGCGGTTCGCAACAATGAGCAGTTCTTC.

This clone has more than one count but fewer than ten. V usage is TRBV6-5 and J usage is TRBJ2-3; unclear D gene. The CDR3 is 12 residues long. V lost 5 bases and J 4 bases, leaving 7 bases between the germline ends. From germline, CDR1 is MNHEY and CDR2 SVGAGI. The CDR3 region has the DNA TGTGCCAGCAGTCCCCTCGCAGATACGCAGTATTTT. This codes for CASSPLADTQYF.

The V gene is TRBV7-2, the J gene TRBJ1-1, with 8 bases that match TRBD1. The CDR3 is 14 amino acids. The germline V gene encodes CDR1 SGHTA and CDR2 FQGNSA. V lost 5 bases and J lost 4; bases outside the gene matches: 6. The DNA of the CDR3 is TGTGCCAGCAGCCGGAGACAGGGGATCACTGAAGCTTTCTTT. It encodes CASSRRQGITEAFF.

V usage is TRBV6-1 and J usage is TRBJ2-1; D perhaps matches TRBD1 (5 bases). V lost 8 bases to trimming and J lost 4 bases, with 15 bases between them. This CDR3 region has 14 residues. Germline CDR1 reads MNHNS; CDR2 reads SASEGT. CDR3 sequence: CASGASWRYNEQFF. CDR3 bases: TGTGCCAGCGGGGCTAGTTGGAGATACAATGAGCAGTTCTTC.

This chain connects TRBV6-1 to TRBJ2-1; possibly TRBD2 for D (6 bases). The germline V gene encodes CDR1 MNHNS and CDR2 SASEGT. This CDR3 contains 10 residues. V was clipped by 11 bases and J by 9 bases, with 11 bases between them. The CDR3 nucleotides read TGTGCCGCCCGGAGGGGTGAGCAGTTCTTC. Its protein is CAARRGEQFF.

The chain couples TRBV9 to TRBJ2-5; D is unclear. The germline gives CDR1 SGDLS, CDR2 YYNGEE. Trimming removed 0 bases at V and 2 bases at J, with 8 bases between. The CDR3 totals 14 residues. Here the CDR3 DNA reads TGTGCCAGCAGCGTAGTTCCCGGGCAAGAGACCCAGTACTTC. It yields the protein CASSVVPGQETQYF.

The rearrangement uses TRBV28 and TRBJ2-7; perhaps TRBD2 as D (6 bases). The V end was cut by 5 bases, the J end by 2 bases, with 10 bases between. Germline V gene lookup returns CDR1 MDHEN and CDR2 SYDVKM. This CDR3 has 13 amino acids. The CDR3 region has the DNA TGTGCCAGCAGTCCCGGAGGGACCTACGAGCAGTACTTC. It translates to CASSPGGTYEQYF.

The V call is TRBV29-1, the J call TRBJ2-3, with TRBD1 as a possible D gene (5 bases). CDR1 is SQVTM and CDR2 is ANQGSEA in the germline V gene. V lost 0 bases, J lost 2 bases, and 21 bases lay in between. This CDR3 comprises 18 residues. The DNA of the CDR3 is TGCAGCGTTGAAGATGTGGCAGACTGGGGCCACTCCACAGATACGCAGTATTTT. Residues: CSVEDVADWGHSTDTQYF.

There are a few counts of this clone. The chain has TRBV5-1 and TRBJ1-1; no clear D. The germline gives CDR1 SGHRS, CDR2 YFSETQ. V lost 5 bases and J lost 2, with 13 bases in between. The length of the CDR3 is 14 residues. CDR3 in DNA: TGCGCCAGCAGAGTACAGAGAATTAACACTGAAGCTTTCTTT. It translates to CASRVQRINTEAFF.

The chain has TRBV19 and TRBJ1-6; 7 nucleotides match TRBD1. This CDR3 has 14 residues. The V gene end was trimmed by 7 bases and the J gene end by 7 bases; junction bases not matched to a gene: 7. In germline, CDR1 is LNHDA, CDR2 SQIVND (reference sequence). This CDR3 reads CASKQGLQNSPLHF. The CDR3 bases are TGTGCCAGTAAACAGGGGCTTCAAAATTCACCCCTCCACTTT. The complete variable domain, with remaining parts taken from reference TRBV19 and TRBJ1-6, reads DGGITQSPKYLFRKEGQNVTLSCEQNLNHDAMYWYRQDPGQGLRLIYYSQIVNDFQKGDIAEGYSVSREKKESFPLTVTSAQKNPTAFYLCASKQGLQNSPLHFGNGTRLTVT.

This clone was recorded a few times. The V call is TRBV23-1, the J call TRBJ1-3, with a weak D call TRBD1 (5 bases). TRBV23-1 is flagged as an ORF with uncertain function. Trimming took off 8 bases at V and 0 bases at J, with 23 bases between the two ends. The CDR3 covers 18 residues. The CDR3 DNA reads TGCGCCAGCTGGGGGGGAGGCAGTTCAAACTTCTCTGGAAACACCATATATTTT. It encodes CASWGGGSSNFSGNTIYF.

The V gene is TRBV27, the J gene TRBJ1-1; D is unresolved. The V and J ends lost 6 bases and 0 bases respectively, with 8 bases between them. Germline V gene lookup returns CDR1 MNHEY and CDR2 SMNVEV (reference sequence). The CDR3 length is 13 residues. Here the CDR3 reads CASRGFMNTEAFF. The CDR3 nucleotides are TGTGCCAGCAGGGGCTTCATGAACACTGAAGCTTTCTTT.

The rearrangement links TRBV6-6 to TRBJ1-1; D call uncertain. The CDR3 is made up of 13 amino acids. V was pared by 7 bases and J by 1 base, with 10 bases between. Germline V lookup: CDR1 MNHNY, CDR2 SVGAGI (reference sequence). CDR3 DNA: TGTGCCAGCACCTTAGATCCGAACACTGAAGCTTTCTTT. Amino acid sequence: CASTLDPNTEAFF.

In its sample, this clone was seen once. V usage is TRBV6-1 and J usage is TRBJ2-1; TRBD2 matches at 12 bases. Germline assignment: CDR1 MNHNS and CDR2 SASEGT. Trimming took 6 bases from V and 8 from J; bases not matched to a gene: 5. CDR3 length equals 14 residues. CDR3 protein: CASRSTSGSYEQFF. Here the CDR3 DNA reads TGTGCCAGCAGGTCGACTAGCGGGAGCTATGAGCAGTTCTTC.

V gene TRBV6-5 combines with J gene TRBJ2-1; TRBD2 aligns across 14 bases. Germline CDR1 reads MNHEY; CDR2 reads SVGAGI. The CDR3 contains 15 residues. Trimming removed 5 bases from V and 8 bases from J; junction bases left unmatched: 5. The DNA for the CDR3 is TGTGCCAGCAGTGCTGGACTAGCGGGGGGATATGAGCAGTTCTTC. It translates to CASSAGLAGGYEQFF.

The chain carries TRBV7-9 and TRBJ1-2; possible D gene TRBD1, 5 bases. The germline V and J ends were trimmed by 5 bases and 3 bases, with 10 bases remaining between them. The germline CDR1 and CDR2 sequences are SEHNR and FQNEAQ (reference sequence). The CDR3 is 13 amino acids. The CDR3 sequence is CASSDTGDYGYTF. For the CDR3, the DNA is TGTGCCAGCAGCGATACAGGTGACTATGGCTACACCTTC.

V usage is TRBV7-3 and J usage is TRBJ1-1, with D maybe TRBD1 (5 bases). This CDR3 spans 14 amino acids. Germline V gives CDR1 SGHTA, CDR2 FQGTGA. V was cut by 5 bases and J by 7 bases, with 17 bases left in between. The CDR3 is CASSANRGLGEAFF. The CDR3 bases are TGTGCCAGCAGCGCTAACCGGGGGTTGGGTGAAGCTTTCTTT. Complete variable domain (other parts from reference TRBV7-3 and TRBJ1-1): GAGVSQTPSNKVTEKGKYVELRCDPISGHTALYWYRQSLGQGPEFLIYFQGTGAADDSGLPNDRFFAVRPEGSVSTLKIQRTERGDSAVYLCASSANRGLGEAFFGQGTRLTVV.

V usage is TRBV6-6 and J usage is TRBJ2-5; tentative D call: TRBD2 (5 bases). Trimming took off 2 bases at V and 5 bases at J, with 15 bases between the two ends. Germline CDR1 and CDR2: MNHNY and SVGAGI (reference sequence). The CDR3 consists of 15 residues. CDR3 sequence (DNA): TGTGCCAGCAGTTACGAGGGCGGCCGAAGGGAGACCCAGTACTTC. Its protein product is CASSYEGGRRETQYF.

This chain joins TRBV27 and TRBJ1-5; D ambiguous. This CDR3 is built from 14 residues. V lost 2 bases to trimming and J lost 3 bases, with 8 bases between them. Germline CDR1 and CDR2: MNHEY and SMNVEV (reference sequence). CDR3 region: CASSLAGYNQPQHF. The DNA of the CDR3 is TGTGCCAGCAGTTTAGCGGGATACAATCAGCCCCAGCATTTT.